The rows below give T cell receptor beta chains drawn from one sample of a study of blood T cells in healthy people across ages. One entry per CDR3 protein results from TCRdb running MiXCR on the 5' RACE reads. The sample records about a million distinct CDR3 sequences, roughly half being singletons. The sequencing sample was made of blood. These receptor sequences come from an older woman in good health. Each CDR3 is given with its conserved first and last residue. The D gene is left open where the match is weak. For some rows the clone size is stated as once, few or many, or as a class when expanded; others skip it.

v_call,j_call,d_call,clone_size,cdr3_nt,cdr3_aa
TRBV5-5,TRBJ2-5,-,once,TGTGCCAGCAGCATCGGGATAACCGGAGGGCTAGAGACCCAGTACTTC,CASSIGITGGLETQYF
TRBV14,TRBJ1-2,-,few,TGTGCCAGCAGCCAAGTGGGCGTCAACTATGGCTACACCTTC,CASSQVGVNYGYTF
TRBV29-1,TRBJ2-7,TRBD1,few,TGCAGCGTTAGGGGACAGGGGGAGGCGGACGAGCAGTACTTC,CSVRGQGEADEQYF
TRBV10-1,TRBJ2-3,-,once,TGCGCCAGCAGTGGAGGGATCGATACGCAGTATTTT,CASSGGIDTQYF
TRBV15,TRBJ2-1,TRBD2,few,TGTGCCACCAGCCGTCAAGGGATAGCGGGAGAGGACAATGAGCAGTTCTTC,CATSRQGIAGEDNEQFF
TRBV29-1,TRBJ1-5,-,-,TGCAGCGTAACGGAGGGGGATCAGCCCCAGCATTTT,CSVTEGDQPQHF
TRBV3-1,TRBJ1-5,TRBD1,-,TGTGCCAGCAGCCAAGGGGGTGGACAGGCCAATCAGCCCCAGCATTTT,CASSQGGGQANQPQHF
TRBV7-2,TRBJ2-7,TRBD2,few,TGTGCCAGCAGCACGCGAACTAGCGGGAGAGGCCTCGAGCAGTACTTC,CASSTRTSGRGLEQYF
TRBV28,TRBJ2-7,-,-,TGTGCCAGCAGTGTCCCACCACTCTACGAGCAGTACTTC,CASSVPPLYEQYF
TRBV29-1,TRBJ2-5,TRBD2,few,TGCGGGGGGGTAGCGGGAGGAGAGACCCAGTACTTC,CGGVAGGETQYF
TRBV15,TRBJ2-6,-,many,TGTGCCACCAGCAGAGATGGGCATGCTGGGGCCAACGTCCTGACTTTC,CATSRDGHAGANVLTF
TRBV4-3,TRBJ2-7,-,-,TGCGCCAGCAGCCAAGCGTCAAGCGCAACCTACGAGCAGTACTTC,CASSQASSATYEQYF
TRBV7-9,TRBJ2-1,-,-,TGTGCCAGCAGCTTTGGGGGAGGACACTACAATGAGCAGTTCTTC,CASSFGGGHYNEQFF
TRBV5-1,TRBJ1-4,-,-,TGCGCCAGCAGCTTGGAGGAGAATGAAAAACTGTTTTTT,CASSLEENEKLFF
TRBV24-1,TRBJ2-1,-,few,TGTGCCACCAGTGATTTGAGGGGTGGCTCCTACAATGAGCAGTTCTTC,CATSDLRGGSYNEQFF
TRBV20-1,TRBJ2-1,TRBD1,many,TGCAGTGCTAAATGGACAGGGAATGAGCAGTTCTTC,CSAKWTGNEQFF
TRBV4-2,TRBJ1-2,-,-,TGTGCCAGCAGGATTGATTCAGGGATCAGTTTTGATGGCTACACCTTC,CASRIDSGISFDGYTF
TRBV5-4,TRBJ2-5,-,-,TGTGCCAGCAGCTTGGGGCAGCAGGGGACCCAGTACTTC,CASSLGQQGTQYF
TRBV2,TRBJ2-7,-,-,TGTGCCAGCGCAAAGACTAGGGCGGGCTACGAGCAGTACTTC,CASAKTRAGYEQYF
TRBV20-1,TRBJ1-1,TRBD1,-,TGCAGTGCTAGACGCCCCGGGACAGGGTTCACTGAAGCTTTCTTT,CSARRPGTGFTEAFF
TRBV20-1,TRBJ2-7,-,-,TGCAGTGCTAGAGATCTCGGGAGAGGCGAGCAGTACTTC,CSARDLGRGEQYF
TRBV27,TRBJ2-1,-,-,TGTGCCAGCAGTTTATCAGTACCGGAACAGGGTTACAATGAGCAGTTCTTC,CASSLSVPEQGYNEQFF
TRBV28,TRBJ2-3,TRBD1,-,TGTGCCAGCAGTTTCCTCCGGGACAGGGGACCAGATACGCAGTATTTT,CASSFLRDRGPDTQYF
TRBV20-1,TRBJ1-5,TRBD1,-,TGCAGTGCCACCCTCGGGACAGGGGGAGATCAGCCCCAGCATTTT,CSATLGTGGDQPQHF
TRBV7-8,TRBJ2-5,-,-,TGTGCCAGCAGCCCGGGGGTGGCACAGACTCAAGAGACCCAGTACTTC,CASSPGVAQTQETQYF
TRBV13,TRBJ1-6,TRBD1,few,TGTGCCAGCAGCCCGGGACAGACAAATTCACCCCTCCACTTT,CASSPGQTNSPLHF
TRBV20-1,TRBJ2-1,-,many,TGCAGTGCTGGGTATAACAATGAGCAGTTCTTC,CSAGYNNEQFF
TRBV4-2,TRBJ2-5,-,few,TGTGCCAGCAGCCAAGATATACAACGGTGGGAGACCCAGTACTTC,CASSQDIQRWETQYF
TRBV9,TRBJ2-7,TRBD1,few,TGTGCCAGCAGCGTAGCCCCCAGACAGGGTAGTACCGAGCAGTACTTC,CASSVAPRQGSTEQYF
TRBV12-3/TRBV12-4,TRBJ2-4,TRBD2,-,TGTGCCAGCAGTTTAGAGTGGGAGGGGTCTGCCAAAAACATTCAGTACTTC,CASSLEWEGSAKNIQYF
TRBV2,TRBJ2-7,-,many,TGTGCCAGCAGTGCTAGAGGCTACGAGCAGTACTTC,CASSARGYEQYF
TRBV28,TRBJ2-5,-,-,TGTGCCAGCAGTCAGTCCTCTGGGACCCAGTACTTC,CASSQSSGTQYF